These 24 T cell receptor beta chains originate from one sample sequenced in a study of shared clonotypes between healthy human individuals. Assay: immunoSEQ multiplex PCR; the TCRdb copy retains only in-frame clones and omits some. Altogether approximately 330,000 clones are present, about 70% being singletons, with the ten largest covering about 10%. Input material: memory CD4+ T cells sorted from blood. Subset indicated: CD45RA-negative fraction. The receptor set was obtained from a man under 40 in good health.

This chain joins TRBV7-6 and TRBJ2-7; D is unclear. This CDR3 spans 14 amino acids. Germline V CDR1 and CDR2: SGHVS, FNYEAQ. The germline V and J ends were trimmed by 3 bases and 0 bases, with 9 bases remaining between them. The CDR3 region is CASSFGPISYEQYF. CDR3 nucleotide sequence: TGTGCCAGCAGCTTCGGTCCTATCTCCTACGAGCAGTACTTC.

This chain uses TRBV13 with TRBJ2-2; D may be TRBD1 (5 bases). Trimming left V 0 bases short and J 6 bases short, with 5 bases between. This CDR3 spans 13 amino acids. The germline V gene encodes CDR1 PRHDT and CDR2 FYEKMQ (reference sequence). CDR3 sequence reads: CASSLGRAGELFF. The CDR3 nucleotides are TGTGCCAGCAGCTTAGGCAGGGCCGGGGAGCTGTTTTTT.

Here the CDR3 reads CASSLTDDTIYNEQFF. DNA of the CDR3: TGTGCCAGCAGCTTAACCGACGACACAATCTACAATGAGCAGTTCTTC. The V gene is TRBV7-2, the J gene TRBJ2-1; D is unresolved. This CDR3 has 16 amino acids. Germline CDR1 SGHTA, CDR2 FQGNSA. Trimming took 2 bases from V and 3 from J, leaving 14 bases between them.

Of note for this clone: This may arise from a read error, as a much more abundant clone is one base away. Distinct nucleotide sequences in the sample also encode this CDR3. This chain links TRBV7-2 with TRBJ2-5; D uncertain. Trimming stripped 1 base from V and 5 bases from J, with 5 bases between. The CDR3 length is 12 residues. From germline, CDR1 is SGHTA and CDR2 FQGNSA. The CDR3 is CASSLDRETQYF. CDR3 sequence (DNA): TGTGCCAGCAGCTTAGATCGTGAGACCCAGTACTTC.

The chain uses TRBV19 and TRBJ2-5; possibly TRBD1 for D (6 bases). CDR1 and CDR2 (germline): LNHDA, SQIVND (reference sequence). The CDR3 runs to 16 residues. Deletions cut 4 bases from V and 6 bases from J, with 21 bases between. CDR3 nucleotide sequence: TGTGCCAGTAGTACCCCCGCTGGCCAGGGGTCACAGACCCAGTACTTC. The encoded protein is CASSTPAGQGSQTQYF.

The chain links TRBV18 to TRBJ2-2; the match to TRBD1 covers 8 bases. Looked up from germline, CDR1 is KGHSH and CDR2 is LQKENI. The CDR3 is made up of 14 amino acids. The J segment lost 4 bases and the V segment lost 6 bases, leaving 4 bases of the junction unmatched. The DNA of the CDR3 is TGTGCCAGCTCTCAAGGACAGGGCACCGGGGAGCTGTTTTTT. It codes for CASSQGQGTGELFF.

The J gene is TRBJ2-3, the V gene TRBV11-2; D remains ambiguous. The CDR3 length is 14 residues. Trimming cost V 1 base and J 2 bases, with 7 bases left between them. The germline V gene encodes CDR1 SGHAT and CDR2 FQNNGV. The CDR3 protein is CASSLGPFTDTQYF. CDR3 DNA sequence: TGTGCCAGCAGCTTAGGCCCGTTCACAGATACGCAGTATTTT.

The chain recombines TRBV6-5 with TRBJ2-2; D is unresolved. This CDR3 contains 13 residues. Trimming took off 6 bases at V and 1 base at J, with 6 bases between the two ends. CDR1 and CDR2 (germline): MNHEY, SVGAGI. CDR3 sequence reads: CASRGLNTGELFF. CDR3 DNA: TGTGCCAGCAGGGGGTTGAACACCGGGGAGCTGTTTTTT.

Comments on this clone: Other nucleotide sequences from this sample produce the same CDR3. The chain is built from TRBV18 and TRBJ2-1; D tentatively fits TRBD1 or TRBD2 (6 bases each). Germline CDR1 reads KGHSH; CDR2 reads LQKENI. The ends were cut back, 0 bases at V and 2 bases at J, with 11 bases in the middle. This CDR3 has 16 residues. Here the CDR3 reads CASSPPGGLTYNEQFF. The CDR3 region has the DNA TGTGCCAGCTCACCACCCGGGGGCCTTACCTACAATGAGCAGTTCTTC.

The V gene is TRBV19, the J gene TRBJ2-7; the D gene could be TRBD1 or TRBD2 (5 bases each). V lost 1 base, J lost 6 bases, and 13 bases lay in between. This CDR3 comprises 14 residues. Germline assignment: CDR1 LNHDA and CDR2 SQIVND (reference sequence). CDR3 sequence reads: CASSIVGTAGEQYF. The CDR3, as DNA: TGTGCCAGTAGTATAGTAGGGACGGCAGGCGAGCAGTACTTC.

The gene calls are TRBV18 and TRBJ2-5; D gene ambiguous. Trimming removed 3 bases at V and 2 bases at J, with 10 bases between. The germline gives CDR1 KGHSH, CDR2 LQKENI. CDR3 length equals 14 residues. Here the CDR3 reads CASSPRTAQETQYF. DNA for the CDR3: TGTGCCAGCTCACCGAGGACGGCGCAAGAGACCCAGTACTTC.

This clone was seen a handful of times. The chain employs TRBV5-6 and TRBJ2-1; D may be TRBD2 (5 bases). From germline, CDR1 is SGHDT and CDR2 YYEEEE. The CDR3 contains 17 residues. V gave up 4 bases and J gave up 4 bases, with 21 bases separating them. The CDR3 DNA is TGTGCCAGCAGCCGATTACTAGACCTAGCTTCTTACAATGAGCAGTTCTTC. It codes for CASSRLLDLASYNEQFF.

This clone was seen more than once but under ten times. The gene calls are TRBV7-3 and TRBJ1-1; D is possibly TRBD1 (5 bases). The V end lost 6 bases, the J end lost 10 bases, and 15 bases lay between the germline ends. The CDR3 consists of 12 residues. Per germline, CDR1 SGHTA and CDR2 FQGTGA. The CDR3 spells CASSYPGGGAFF. Written as DNA, the CDR3 is TGTGCCAGCAGTTACCCCGGGGGGGGAGCTTTCTTT.

The chain has TRBV14 and TRBJ2-4; D may be TRBD1 (5 bases). The CDR3 extends over 13 amino acids. Germline CDR1 reads SGHDN; CDR2 reads FVKESK. The V gene lost 0 bases and the J gene lost 9 bases, with 9 bases spanning the gap. CDR3 loop: CASSQERQSIQYF. The DNA of the CDR3 is TGTGCCAGCAGCCAAGAGAGACAGAGCATTCAGTACTTC. The full variable domain, with the rest looked up from reference TRBV14 and TRBJ2-4, is EAGVTQFPSHSVIEKGQTVTLRCDPISGHDNLYWYRRVMGKEIKFLLHFVKESKQDESGMPNNRFLAERTGGTYSTLKVQPAELEDSGVYFCASSQERQSIQYFGAGTRLSVL.

The rearrangement links TRBV11-2 to TRBJ2-5; tentatively, D is TRBD2 (5 bases). V was trimmed by 5 bases and J by 2 bases, leaving 15 bases between them. Germline V lookup: CDR1 SGHAT, CDR2 FQNNGV. CDR3 length: 15 amino acids. The DNA for the CDR3 is TGTGCCAGCAGCGCCCCACTACGGGGTCAAGAGACCCAGTACTTC. Its translation is CASSAPLRGQETQYF.

This clone was counted a few times. The chain is built from TRBV19 and TRBJ1-5; D call uncertain. CDR3 length: 15 amino acids. CDR1 and CDR2 from the germline V gene are LNHDA and SQIVND (reference sequence). V shed 2 bases and J shed 1 base, with 9 bases lying between them. This chain's CDR3 is CASSIRWTSNQPQHF. CDR3 in DNA: TGTGCCAGTAGTATACGGTGGACGAGCAATCAGCCCCAGCATTTT.

The chain carries TRBV11-3 and TRBJ2-5; possible D gene TRBD2, 5 bases. Per germline, CDR1 SGHNT and CDR2 YENEEA. The CDR3 consists of 13 residues. V gave up 5 bases and J gave up 5 bases, with 12 bases separating them. The CDR3 region is CASSVRRGETQYF. The DNA of the CDR3 is TGTGCCAGCAGCGTTAGACGAGGGGAGACCCAGTACTTC. Together with reference TRBV11-3 and TRBJ2-5, the CDR3 gives the full variable domain: EAGVVQSPRYKIIEKKQPVAFWCNPISGHNTLYWYLQNLGQGPELLIRYENEEAVDDSQLPKDRFSAERLKGVDSTLKIQPAELGDSAVYLCASSVRRGETQYFGPGTRLLVL.

This chain uses TRBV18 with TRBJ1-1, with D possibly TRBD1 on 6 matching bases. The CDR3 covers 15 residues. CDR1 is KGHSH and CDR2 is LQKENI in the germline V gene. Trimming shortened V by 3 bases and J by 0 bases, and 11 bases separated the two germline ends. The CDR3 protein is CASSPHRALNTEAFF. The CDR3 nucleotides read TGTGCCAGCTCACCCCACAGGGCCCTGAACACTGAAGCTTTCTTT.

V gene TRBV5-4 combines with J gene TRBJ2-5; no clear D. This CDR3 is built from 13 residues. Trimming removed 2 bases at V and 5 bases at J, with 10 bases between. The V gene's germline CDR1 is SGHNT and CDR2 YYREEE (reference sequence). The CDR3 DNA follows: TGTGCCAGCAGCTTCCGTCCCGGGGAGACCCAGTACTTC. It codes for CASSFRPGETQYF.

V usage is TRBV10-1 and J usage is TRBJ1-1, with 10 bases aligning to TRBD1. Germline lookup yields CDR1 WNHNN and CDR2 SYGVQD (reference sequence). CDR3 size: 17 residues. The V gene end was trimmed by 3 bases and the J gene end by 3 bases; junction bases not matched to a gene: 10. The CDR3 spells CASSDPGQGVRDTEAFF. In nucleotides, the CDR3 is TGCGCCAGCAGTGACCCTGGACAGGGGGTTAGGGACACTGAAGCTTTCTTT.

This chain links TRBV7-8 with TRBJ2-1, with D perhaps matching TRBD2 (6 bases). The V gene's germline CDR1 is SGHVS and CDR2 FQNEAQ. The V end was cut by 6 bases, the J end by 2 bases, with 14 bases between. The CDR3 covers 15 residues. The CDR3 sequence: CASREGTPPYNEQFF. CDR3 coding DNA: TGTGCCAGCAGGGAGGGCACACCCCCCTACAATGAGCAGTTCTTC. The whole variable domain, filled in from reference TRBV7-8 and TRBJ2-1, reads GAGVSQSPRYKVAKRGQDVALRCDPISGHVSLFWYQQALGQGPEFLTYFQNEAQLDKSGLPSDRFFAERPEGSVSTLKIQRTQQEDSAVYLCASREGTPPYNEQFFGPGTRLTVL.

The rearrangement joins TRBV6-5 to TRBJ1-3; D not resolved. This CDR3 region has 14 residues. Germline CDR1 is MNHEY and CDR2 is SVGAGI. V was shortened by 6 bases and J by 2 bases, with 11 bases between the two germline ends. The CDR3 DNA follows: TGTGCCAGCAGCCAAAGTAGGGCTGGAAACACCATATATTTT. This encodes CASSQSRAGNTIYF.

In the case of this clone: Other DNA variants within this sample encode the same CDR3. The chain has TRBV28 and TRBJ2-3; 12 bases line up with TRBD2. The V segment lost 7 bases and the J segment 3 bases; nucleotides outside the gene matches: 2. The CDR3 length is 14 residues. CDR1 is MDHEN, CDR2 SYDVKM, per germline. This CDR3 reads CASTLAGGTDTQYF. CDR3 coding DNA: TGTGCCAGCACTCTAGCGGGAGGGACAGATACGCAGTATTTT. Variable domain in full (rest from reference TRBV28 and TRBJ2-3): DVKVTQSSRYLVKRTGEKVFLECVQDMDHENMFWYRQDPGLGLRLIYFSYDVKMKEKGDIPEGYSVSREKKERFSLILESASTNQTSMYLCASTLAGGTDTQYFGPGTRLTVL.

This clone showed up just a few times. DNA for the CDR3: TGTGCCAGCACTAGGGAGGGTCGGGCTGGAAACACCATATATTTT. It yields the protein CASTREGRAGNTIYF. The J gene is TRBJ1-3, the V gene TRBV9; D uncertain. V was shortened by 6 bases and J by 2 bases, with 15 bases between the two germline ends. The CDR3 has 15 residues. Germline V gene sequence: CDR1 SGDLS, CDR2 YYNGEE.